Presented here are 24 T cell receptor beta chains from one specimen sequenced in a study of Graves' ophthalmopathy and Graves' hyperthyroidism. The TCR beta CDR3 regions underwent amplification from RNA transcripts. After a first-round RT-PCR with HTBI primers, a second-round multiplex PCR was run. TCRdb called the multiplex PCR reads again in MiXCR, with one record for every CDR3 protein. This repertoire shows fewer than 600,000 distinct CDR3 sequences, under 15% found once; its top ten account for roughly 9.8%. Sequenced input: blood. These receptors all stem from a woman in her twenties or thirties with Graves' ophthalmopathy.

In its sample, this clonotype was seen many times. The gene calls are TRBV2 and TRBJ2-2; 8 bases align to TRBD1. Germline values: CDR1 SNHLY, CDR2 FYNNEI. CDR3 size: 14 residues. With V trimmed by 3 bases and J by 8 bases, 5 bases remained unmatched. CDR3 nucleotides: TGTGCCAGCAGTGATCGGACAGGGACTGGGGAGCTGTTTTTT. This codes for CASSDRTGTGELFF.

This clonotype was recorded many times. The CDR3 coding sequence is TGTGCCTGGAGTGCCCGACTAGCGGTCCTCTCCTACGAGCAGTACTTC. Translation gives CAWSARLAVLSYEQYF. The chain is built from TRBV30 and TRBJ2-7; TRBD2 aligns across 9 bases. The CDR3 runs 16 residues. V lost 1 base and J lost 0; bases outside the gene matches: 7. Germline CDR1 reads GTSNPN; CDR2 reads SVGIG (reference sequence).

CDR3 coding DNA: TGTGCCAGCGAAAGCGGGGGGGTCGAGGAGACCCAGTACTTC. It translates to CASESGGVEETQYF. The genes are TRBV6-1 and TRBJ2-5; 10 positions agree with TRBD2. The CDR3 covers 14 residues. Germline-derived CDR1 and CDR2 are MNHNS and SASEGT. After removal of 8 bases from V and 5 bases from J, the junction contained 8 bases not matched to a gene.

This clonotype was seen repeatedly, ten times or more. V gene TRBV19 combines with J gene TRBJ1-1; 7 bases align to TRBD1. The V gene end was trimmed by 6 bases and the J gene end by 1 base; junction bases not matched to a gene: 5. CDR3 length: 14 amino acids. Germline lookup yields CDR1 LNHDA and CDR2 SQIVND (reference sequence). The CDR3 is CASSQQGKNTEAFF. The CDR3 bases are TGTGCCAGTAGCCAACAGGGGAAGAACACTGAAGCTTTCTTT.

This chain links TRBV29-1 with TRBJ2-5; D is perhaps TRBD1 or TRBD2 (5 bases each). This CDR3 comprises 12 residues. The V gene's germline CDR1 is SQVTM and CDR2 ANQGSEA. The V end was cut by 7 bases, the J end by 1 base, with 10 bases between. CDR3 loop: CSAGTAQETQYF. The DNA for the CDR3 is TGCAGCGCTGGGACGGCCCAAGAGACCCAGTACTTC.

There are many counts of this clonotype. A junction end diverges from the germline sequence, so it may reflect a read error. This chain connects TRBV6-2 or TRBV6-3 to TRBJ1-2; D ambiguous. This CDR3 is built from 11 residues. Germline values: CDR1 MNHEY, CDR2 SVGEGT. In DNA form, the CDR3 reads TGTGCCAGCGGTTACGGACCGGGCTACACCTTC. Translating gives CASGYGPGYTF.

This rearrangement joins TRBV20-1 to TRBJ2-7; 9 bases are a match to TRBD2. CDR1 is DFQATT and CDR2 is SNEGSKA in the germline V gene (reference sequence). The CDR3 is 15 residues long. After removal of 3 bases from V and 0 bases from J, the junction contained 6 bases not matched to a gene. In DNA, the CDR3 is TGCAGTGCTAGGAGCCTAGCGGGATACTCCTACGAGCAGTACTTC. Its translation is CSARSLAGYSYEQYF.

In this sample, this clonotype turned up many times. The CDR3: CASGEDRLDYTF. CDR3 bases: TGTGCTAGTGGTGAAGACAGGCTGGACTACACCTTC. The genes are TRBV12-5 and TRBJ1-2, with a weak D call TRBD1 (6 bases). V was clipped by 5 bases and J by 10 bases, with 14 bases between them. Germline loops: CDR1 LGHNT, CDR2 FRNRAP. The CDR3 has 12 amino acids.

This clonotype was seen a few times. The CDR3 DNA reads TGCAGTGCTTCAGGTCCCGGGGAGCTGTTTTTT. Residues: CSASGPGELFF. The chain joins TRBV20-1 to TRBJ2-2; no clear D. Per germline, CDR1 DFQATT and CDR2 SNEGSKA (reference sequence). This CDR3 spans 11 amino acids. V was pared by 5 bases and J by 6 bases, with 7 bases between.

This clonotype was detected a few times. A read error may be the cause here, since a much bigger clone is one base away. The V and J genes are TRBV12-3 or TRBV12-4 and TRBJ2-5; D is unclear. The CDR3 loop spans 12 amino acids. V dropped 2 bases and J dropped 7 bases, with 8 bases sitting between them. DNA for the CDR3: TGTGCCAGCAGTTTACTGAAAGCGACCCAGTACTTC. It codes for CASSLLKATQYF.

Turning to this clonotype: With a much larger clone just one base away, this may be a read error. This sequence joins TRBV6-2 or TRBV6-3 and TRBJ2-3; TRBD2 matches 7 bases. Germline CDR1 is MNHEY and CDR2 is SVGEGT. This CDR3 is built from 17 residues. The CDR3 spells CASSSSGDSGPTGTQYF. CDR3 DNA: TGTGCCAGCAGTTCCTCCGGGGATAGCGGGCCCACAGGTACGCAGTATTTT.

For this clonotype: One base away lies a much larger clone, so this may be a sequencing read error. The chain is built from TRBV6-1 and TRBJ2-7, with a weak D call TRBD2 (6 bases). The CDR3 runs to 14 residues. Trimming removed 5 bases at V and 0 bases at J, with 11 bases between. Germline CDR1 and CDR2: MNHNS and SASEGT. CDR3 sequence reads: CASSPGLNSYEQYF. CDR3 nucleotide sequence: TGTGCCAGCAGTCCGGGACTCAACTCCTACGAGCAGTACTTC.

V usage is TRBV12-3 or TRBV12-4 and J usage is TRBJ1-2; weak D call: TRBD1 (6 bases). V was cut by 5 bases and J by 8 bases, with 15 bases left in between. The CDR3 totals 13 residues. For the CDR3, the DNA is TGTGCCAGCAGTGCCGCGTCAGGGGTAGGCTACACCTTC. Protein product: CASSAASGVGYTF.

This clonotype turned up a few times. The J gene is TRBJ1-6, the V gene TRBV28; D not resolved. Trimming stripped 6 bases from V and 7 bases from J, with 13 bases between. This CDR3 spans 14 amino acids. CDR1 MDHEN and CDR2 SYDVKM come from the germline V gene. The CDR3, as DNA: TGTGCCAGCAGCGTCTGGAGGGCAAATTCACCCCTCCACTTT. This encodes CASSVWRANSPLHF.

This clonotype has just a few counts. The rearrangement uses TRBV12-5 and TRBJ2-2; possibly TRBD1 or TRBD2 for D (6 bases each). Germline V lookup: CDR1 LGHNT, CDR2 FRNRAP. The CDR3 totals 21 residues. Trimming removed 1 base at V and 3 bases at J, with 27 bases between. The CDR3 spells CASGLAKWDGGPSRDTGELFF. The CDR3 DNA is TGTGCTAGTGGTTTGGCAAAATGGGACGGGGGCCCGAGTCGGGACACCGGGGAGCTGTTTTTT.

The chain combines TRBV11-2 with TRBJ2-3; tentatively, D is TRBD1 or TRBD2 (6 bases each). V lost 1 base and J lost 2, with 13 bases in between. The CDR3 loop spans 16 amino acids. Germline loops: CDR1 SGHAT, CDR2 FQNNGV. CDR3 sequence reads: CASSLVRGPNTDTQYF. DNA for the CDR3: TGTGCCAGCAGCTTAGTTCGGGGGCCGAACACAGATACGCAGTATTTT. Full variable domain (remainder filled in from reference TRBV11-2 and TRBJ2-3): EAGVAQSPRYKIIEKRQSVAFWCNPISGHATLYWYQQILGQGPKLLIQFQNNGVVDDSQLPKDRFSAERLKGVDSTLKIQPAKLEDSAVYLCASSLVRGPNTDTQYFGPGTRLTVL.

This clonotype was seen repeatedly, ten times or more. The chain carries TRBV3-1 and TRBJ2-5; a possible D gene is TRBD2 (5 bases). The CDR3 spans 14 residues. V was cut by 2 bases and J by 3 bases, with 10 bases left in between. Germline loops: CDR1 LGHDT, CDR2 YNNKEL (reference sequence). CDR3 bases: TGTGCCAGCAGCCAATGGAGGTTAAAAGAGACCCAGTACTTC. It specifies CASSQWRLKETQYF.

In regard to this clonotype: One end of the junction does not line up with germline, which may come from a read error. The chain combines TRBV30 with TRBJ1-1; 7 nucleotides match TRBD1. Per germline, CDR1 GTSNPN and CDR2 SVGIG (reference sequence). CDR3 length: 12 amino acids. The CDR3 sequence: CAWSVQGTEACF. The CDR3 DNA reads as TGTGCCTGGAGTGTACAGGGGACTGAAGCTTGCTTT.

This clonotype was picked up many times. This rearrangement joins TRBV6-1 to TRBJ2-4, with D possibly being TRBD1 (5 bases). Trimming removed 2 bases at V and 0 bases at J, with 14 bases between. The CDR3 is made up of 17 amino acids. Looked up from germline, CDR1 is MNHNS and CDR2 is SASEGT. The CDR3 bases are TGTGCCAGCAGTGAAAGGCGCAGGGTCCTAGCCAAAAACATTCAGTACTTC. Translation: CASSERRRVLAKNIQYF.

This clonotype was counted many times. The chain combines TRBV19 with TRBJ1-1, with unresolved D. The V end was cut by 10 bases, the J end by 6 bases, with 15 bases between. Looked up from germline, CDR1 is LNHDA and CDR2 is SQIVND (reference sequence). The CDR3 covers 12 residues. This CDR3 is CATSAGVAEAFF. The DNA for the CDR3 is TGTGCCACCTCGGCTGGGGTGGCTGAAGCTTTCTTT.

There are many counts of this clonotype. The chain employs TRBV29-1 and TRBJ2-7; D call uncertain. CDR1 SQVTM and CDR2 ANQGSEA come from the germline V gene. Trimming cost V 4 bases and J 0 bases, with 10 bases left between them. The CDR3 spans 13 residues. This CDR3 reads CSVAAKASYEQYF. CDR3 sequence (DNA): TGCAGCGTTGCAGCCAAAGCCTCCTACGAGCAGTACTTC.

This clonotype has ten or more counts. The CDR3 region has the DNA TGTGCCAGCAGCCCCGGACAGCATACGAACACTGAAGCTTTCTTT. The encoded protein is CASSPGQHTNTEAFF. The V call is TRBV7-3, the J call TRBJ1-1; TRBD1 is a possible D gene (6 bases). V shed 5 bases and J shed 1 base, with 14 bases lying between them. Looked up from germline, CDR1 is SGHTA and CDR2 is FQGTGA. The CDR3 sequence is 15 residues long.

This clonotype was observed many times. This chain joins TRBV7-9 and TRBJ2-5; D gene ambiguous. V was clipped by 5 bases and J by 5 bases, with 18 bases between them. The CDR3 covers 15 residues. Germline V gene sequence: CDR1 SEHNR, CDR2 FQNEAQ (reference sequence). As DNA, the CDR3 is TGTGCCAGCAGCACTGACCCTACCGTAGGGGAGACCCAGTACTTC. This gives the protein CASSTDPTVGETQYF.

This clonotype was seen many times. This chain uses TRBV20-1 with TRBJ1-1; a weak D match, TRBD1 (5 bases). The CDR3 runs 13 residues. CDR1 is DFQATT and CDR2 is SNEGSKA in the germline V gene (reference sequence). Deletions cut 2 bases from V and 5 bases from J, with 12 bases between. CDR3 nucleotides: TGCAGTGCTAGATCGGGGGGGGTGACTGAAGCTTTCTTT. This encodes CSARSGGVTEAFF.